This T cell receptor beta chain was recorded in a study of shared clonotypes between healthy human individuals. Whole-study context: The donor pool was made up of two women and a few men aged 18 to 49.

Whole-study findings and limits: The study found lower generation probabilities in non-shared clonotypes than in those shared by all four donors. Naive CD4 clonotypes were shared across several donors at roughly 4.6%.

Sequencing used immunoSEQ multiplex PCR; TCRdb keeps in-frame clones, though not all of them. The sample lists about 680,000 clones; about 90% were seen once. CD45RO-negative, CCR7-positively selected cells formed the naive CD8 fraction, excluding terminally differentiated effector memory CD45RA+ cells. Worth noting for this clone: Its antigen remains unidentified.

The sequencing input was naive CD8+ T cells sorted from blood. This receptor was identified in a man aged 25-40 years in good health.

The CDR3 nucleotides read TGTGCCTGGGGGGACTCGTACTACAATGAGCAGTTCTTC. Residues: CAWGDSYYNEQFF. The chain uses TRBV30 and TRBJ2-1; D perhaps matches TRBD2 (6 bases). This CDR3 is built from 13 residues. The germline V gene encodes CDR1 GTSNPN and CDR2 SVGIG (reference sequence). V gave up 5 bases and J gave up 3 bases, with 11 bases separating them.